The clone carrying this T cell receptor (beta chain) occurred a few times. The antigen is not known. The second PCR ran about 6 to 11 cycles with a sample-barcoded 5' primer and J-beta primers. A single record per CDR3 protein comes from TCRdb applying MiXCR to the 5' RACE reads. The sample carries about a million distinct CDR3 sequences, approximately 50% recorded once. The entry originates in a study of blood T cells in healthy people across ages. General study results and limits: Measured against age, TCR beta diversity per million T cells decreased in a roughly linear manner. Donor CMV status, an unknown factor, possibly confounded changes in expanded clonotypes. Estimated diversity across one million T cells was deemed an underestimate.

Sequences were obtained from blood. This TCR was sampled from a woman aged 60-75 years in good health.

The CDR3 bases are TGTGCCAGCAGTTTTGGCGCCTACAATGAGCAGTTCTTC. It encodes CASSFGAYNEQFF. V usage is TRBV28 and J usage is TRBJ2-1; D unclear. In germline, CDR1 is MDHEN, CDR2 SYDVKM. V lost 3 bases to trimming and J lost 2 bases, with 5 bases between them. CDR3 length: 13 residues.